The sample holds a few counts of the clone carrying this T cell receptor beta chain. Its target is unknown. Produced via immunoSEQ multiplex PCR; TCRdb's table is partial and in-frame only. The sample lists under 150,000 clones, 88% occurring once. The data originate from a study of cytomegalovirus exposure and HLA in healthy donors. Between the trimmed V and J ends, which lost 5 bases and 2 bases, there was a span of 18 bases. The germline CDR1 and CDR2 sequences are SGHTA and FQGNSA. The CDR3 extends over 16 amino acids. General study results and limits: Cytomegalovirus status was reportedly diagnosed by the classifier with high specificity and sensitivity. The investigators catalogued some 150 TCR beta chains as cytomegalovirus-associated.

Source material: PBMCs. The receptor comes from a woman in her late teens or twenties in good health and CMV-seropositive. This chain uses TRBV7-2 with TRBJ2-5; D is undetermined. The chain's CDR3 is CASSLGRRLLQETQYF. The CDR3 region has the DNA TGTGCCAGCAGCCTAGGCAGGCGTCTCTTACAAGAGACCCAGTACTTC. Complete variable domain (other parts from reference TRBV7-2 and TRBJ2-5): GAGVSQSPSNKVTEKGKDVELRCDPISGHTALYWYRQSLGQGLEFLIYFQGNSAPDKSGLPSDRFSAERTGGSVSTLTIQRTQQEDSAVYLCASSLGRRLLQETQYFGPGTRLLVL.